This TCR beta chain was profiled in a study of regulatory T cells in long-lasting Graves disease. Regarding the study as a whole: Persistent cases of Graves' showed reduced TCR diversity relative to newly diagnosed patients.

As to time point: newly diagnosed GD, antithyroid drugs for less than 3 months. PBMCs provided the RNA from which the TCR library was made. Notes on this clonotype: Antigen unknown.

Construction of TCR beta libraries relied on iRepertoire HTBI primers and on Arm-PCR targeting CDR3 regions. TCRdb fed the multiplex PCR reads into MiXCR, producing one record per CDR3 protein. The sample includes under 300,000 distinct CDR3 sequences, about 20% seen only once; the top ten take 12% to 15%. The same sample was also used in a study of T cells in Graves' hyperthyroidism and ophthalmopathy. That report adds: Most thyroid clonotypes that were expanded above 0.001 also turned up in blood. From stable hyperthyroidism, ophthalmopathy was set apart by a 13 V-J model.

The TCR comes from a woman aged 25 to 39 with Graves disease. Material: peripheral blood mononuclear cells (PBMCs), obtained at new diagnosis, from a patient treated with antithyroid drugs.

The CDR3 loop reads CASRRGNTDTQYF. The CDR3 DNA is TGCGCCAGCAGGCGGGGGAACACAGATACGCAGTATTTT. The chain links TRBV5-1 to TRBJ2-3, with 7 positions matching TRBD2. CDR1 is SGHRS, CDR2 YFSETQ, per germline. V was clipped by 5 bases and J by 2 bases; unmatched bases: 2. The CDR3 has 13 amino acids.